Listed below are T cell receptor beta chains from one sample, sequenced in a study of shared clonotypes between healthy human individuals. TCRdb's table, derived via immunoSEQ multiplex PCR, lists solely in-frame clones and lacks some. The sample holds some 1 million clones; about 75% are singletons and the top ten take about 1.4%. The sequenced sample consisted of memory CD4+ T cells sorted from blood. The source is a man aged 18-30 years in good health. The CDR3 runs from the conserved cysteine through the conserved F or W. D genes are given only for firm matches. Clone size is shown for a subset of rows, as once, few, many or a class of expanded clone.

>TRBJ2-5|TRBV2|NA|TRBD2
TGTGCCAGCAGTCCCGTCCCCCCGGGGGGTGGGGAGACCCAGTACTTC
CASSPVPPGGGETQYF
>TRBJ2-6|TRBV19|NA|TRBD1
TGTGCCAGTAGTGGGGACAGAGCTGGGGCCAACGTCCTGACTTTC
CASSGDRAGANVLTF
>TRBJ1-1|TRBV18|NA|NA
TGTGCCAGCTCACCACAGGGGTTTGAAGCTTTCTTT
CASSPQGFEAFF
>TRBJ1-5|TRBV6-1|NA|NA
TGTGCCAGCAGTGGAAGTATTCCTAATCAGCCCCAGCATTTT
CASSGSIPNQPQHF
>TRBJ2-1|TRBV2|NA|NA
TGTGCCAGCACCCTAGGCGTATACAATGAGCAGTTCTTC
CASTLGVYNEQFF
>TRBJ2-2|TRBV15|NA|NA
TGTGCCACCAGCCCGTACGCCGGGGAGCTGTTTTTT
CATSPYAGELFF
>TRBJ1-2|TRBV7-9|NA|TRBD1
TGTGCCAGCAGCTTCCGGCAGGGGGCGCGTTTAGGTGGCTACACCTTC
CASSFRQGARLGGYTF
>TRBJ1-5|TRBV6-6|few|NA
TGTGCCAGCAGTTACAGGGGGGATCCGCCCCAGCATTTT
CASSYRGDPPQHF
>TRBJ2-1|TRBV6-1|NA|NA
TGTGCCAGCAGGACCGGGACTGGCGACCGGCAGTTCTTC
CASRTGTGDRQFF
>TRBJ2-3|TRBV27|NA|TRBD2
TGTGCCAGCAGTCCTCTTTCGACTAGCGGGGGCCCAGATACGCAGTATTTT
CASSPLSTSGGPDTQYF
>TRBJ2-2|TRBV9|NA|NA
TGTGCCAGCAGCGGAGTAGCCTCGAACACCGGGGAGCTGTTTTTT
CASSGVASNTGELFF
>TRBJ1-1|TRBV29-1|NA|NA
TGCAGCGTCCCTCCCTTTGACAGCCCAACAGGGGAAGCTTTCTTT
CSVPPFDSPTGEAFF
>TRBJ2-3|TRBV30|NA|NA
TGTGCAGAGGTACCTCCAGGCACAGATACGCAGTATTTT
CAEVPPGTDTQYF
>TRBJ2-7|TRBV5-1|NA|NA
TGCGCCAGCAGCTTGGGGGGTGTTGGCTACGAGCAGTACTTC
CASSLGGVGYEQYF
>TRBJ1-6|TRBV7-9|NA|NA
TGTGCCAGCAGCCCGGCGGGGGGTCTAAATTCACCCCTCCACTTT
CASSPAGGLNSPLHF
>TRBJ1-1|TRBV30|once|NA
TGTGCCTGGATGACAGGAAAGAACACTGAAGCTTTCTTT
CAWMTGKNTEAFF
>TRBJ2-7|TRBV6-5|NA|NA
TGTGCCAGCAGTTACTCCTGGAAGGAGGGCTACGAGCAGTACTTC
CASSYSWKEGYEQYF
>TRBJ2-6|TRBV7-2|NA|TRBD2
TGTGCCAGCAGCCCAGAGGGACTAGCGGTAGGGGCCAACGTCCTGACTTTC
CASSPEGLAVGANVLTF
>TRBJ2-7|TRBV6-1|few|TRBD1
TGTGCCAGCAGTGCGTTCGAGGGGGCGAACGAGCAGTACTTC
CASSAFEGANEQYF
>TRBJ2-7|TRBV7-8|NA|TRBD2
TGTGCCAGCAGCGCCCGGGGTAGCGGGAGTAGCCACGAGCAGTACTTC
CASSARGSGSSHEQYF
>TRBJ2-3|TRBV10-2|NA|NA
TGCGCCAGCAGTTTCGTGGGGGGCAGTGATACGCAGTATTTT
CASSFVGGSDTQYF
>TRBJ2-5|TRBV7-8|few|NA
TGTGCCAGCAGCCCAAGGATATCGATACTGCAGACCCAGTACTTC
CASSPRISILQTQYF
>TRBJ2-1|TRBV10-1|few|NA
TGCGCCAGCAGTGGCGGAGATAGCTGGGGAAATGAGCAGTTCTTC
CASSGGDSWGNEQFF
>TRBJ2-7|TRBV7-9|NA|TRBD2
TGTGCCAGCAGCTATCTTAGCGGGAGTGGGTACGAGCAGTACTTC
CASSYLSGSGYEQYF
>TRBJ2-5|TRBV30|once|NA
TGTGCCTGGAGTGTGCGCACCCAAGAGACCCAGTACTTC
CAWSVRTQETQYF
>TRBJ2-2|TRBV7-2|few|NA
TGTGCCAGCAGCTTACGGGGAACCGGGGAGCTGTTTTTT
CASSLRGTGELFF
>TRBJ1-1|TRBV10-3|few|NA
TGTGCCATCAGCTCCGACAGGAACACTGAAGCTTTCTTT
CAISSDRNTEAFF
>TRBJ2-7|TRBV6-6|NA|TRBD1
TGTGCCAGCAGTTACGGGGGGGACAGGGTAGGCGAGCAGTACTTC
CASSYGGDRVGEQYF
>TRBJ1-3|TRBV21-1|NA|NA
TGTGCCAGCAGCAAAGGGGGAGTCCTTTGCTTAGCTGGAAACACCATATATTTT
CASSKGGVLCLAGNTIYF
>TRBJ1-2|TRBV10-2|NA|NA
TGCGCCAGCAGTGGACAGATCTATGGCTACACCTTC
CASSGQIYGYTF
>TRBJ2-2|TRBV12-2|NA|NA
TGTGCAAGTCGCTTAACCCAGCTAAGGTACGGGGAGCTGTTTTTT
CASRLTQLRYGELFF
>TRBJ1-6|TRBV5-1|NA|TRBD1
TGCGCCAGCAGCGAAGGGACAGGTAATTCACCCCTCCACTTT
CASSEGTGNSPLHF
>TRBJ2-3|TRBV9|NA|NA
TGTGCCACGTCCGACCTAGCAACAGATACGCAGTATTTT
CATSDLATDTQYF